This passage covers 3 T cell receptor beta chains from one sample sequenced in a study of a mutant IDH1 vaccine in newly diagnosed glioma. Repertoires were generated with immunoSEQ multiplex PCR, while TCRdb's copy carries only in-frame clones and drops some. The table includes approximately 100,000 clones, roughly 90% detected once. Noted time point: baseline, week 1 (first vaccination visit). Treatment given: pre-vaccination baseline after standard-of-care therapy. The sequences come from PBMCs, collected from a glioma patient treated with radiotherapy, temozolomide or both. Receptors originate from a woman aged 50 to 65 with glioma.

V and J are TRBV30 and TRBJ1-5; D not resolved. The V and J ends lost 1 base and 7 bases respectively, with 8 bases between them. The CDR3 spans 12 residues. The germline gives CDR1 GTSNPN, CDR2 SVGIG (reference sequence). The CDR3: CAWSAGRQPQHF. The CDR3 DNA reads TGTGCCTGGAGTGCTGGACGGCAGCCCCAGCATTTT.

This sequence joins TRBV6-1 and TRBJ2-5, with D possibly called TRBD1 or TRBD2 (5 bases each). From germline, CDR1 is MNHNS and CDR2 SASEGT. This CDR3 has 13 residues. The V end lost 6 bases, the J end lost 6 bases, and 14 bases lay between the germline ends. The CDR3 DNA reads TGTGCCAGCAGCGACAGAGGGCTGAAGACCCAGTACTTC. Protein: CASSDRGLKTQYF.

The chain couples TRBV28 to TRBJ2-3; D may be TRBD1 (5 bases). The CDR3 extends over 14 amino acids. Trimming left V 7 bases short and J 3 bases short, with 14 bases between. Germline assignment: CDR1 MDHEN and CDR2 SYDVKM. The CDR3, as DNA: TGTGCCAGCACCTCAGGGTTTTCGACAGATACGCAGTATTTT. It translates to CASTSGFSTDTQYF.